A single sample is the source of the 8 T cell receptor beta chains below, sequenced in a study of graft-versus-host responses after intestinal transplantation. Only in-frame clones appear in the TCRdb table, and some are missing; sequencing was by immunoSEQ multiplex PCR. The sample holds tens of thousands of clones, more than 90% seen once. Sequences were derived from bone marrow, sampled 700 to 850 days after intestinal transplantation. These TCRs come from a human patient who received an intestinal transplant, so some T cells may come from the graft donor.

V usage is TRBV5-4 and J usage is TRBJ1-2; a weak D match, TRBD1 (6 bases). Trimming stripped 6 bases from V and 2 bases from J, with 11 bases between. Germline assignment: CDR1 SGHNT and CDR2 YYREEE (reference sequence). This CDR3 comprises 13 residues. DNA for the CDR3: TGTGCCAGCACCCGAGGGGGGAACTATGGCTACACCTTC. Translated, it gives CASTRGGNYGYTF. Full variable domain (remainder filled in from reference TRBV5-4 and TRBJ1-2): ETGVTQSPTHLIKTRGQQVTLRCSSQSGHNTVSWYQQALGQGPQFIFQYYREEENGRGNFPPRFSGLQFPNYSSELNVNALELDDSALYLCASTRGGNYGYTFGSGTRLTVV.

The rearrangement links TRBV14 to TRBJ1-1; D not resolved. The germline V gene has CDR1 SGHDN and CDR2 FVKESK. This CDR3 has 12 amino acids. V gave up 1 base and J gave up 7 bases, with 7 bases separating them. The CDR3, as DNA: TGTGCCAGCAGCCAAGGAGGCGGTGAAGCTTTCTTT. Translation: CASSQGGGEAFF.

The chain carries TRBV27 and TRBJ2-5; D remains unclear. Germline V lookup: CDR1 MNHEY, CDR2 SMNVEV (reference sequence). There are 11 residues in the CDR3. The germline V and J ends were trimmed by 6 bases and 1 base, with 3 bases remaining between them. CDR3 loop: CASRAQETQYF. CDR3 DNA sequence: TGTGCCAGCAGGGCCCAAGAGACCCAGTACTTC.

This chain links TRBV10-1 with TRBJ2-7; 7 bases agree with TRBD1. Germline trimming cut 5 bases from V and 4 bases from J; bases unmatched to any gene: 11. Germline assignment: CDR1 WNHNN and CDR2 SYGVQD (reference sequence). The CDR3 runs 15 residues. The DNA of the CDR3 is TGCGCCAGCAGTACGGGACAGTCGCCTCAATACGAGCAGTACTTC. Translating gives CASSTGQSPQYEQYF.

The chain joins TRBV13 to TRBJ1-2; a possible D gene is TRBD1 (6 bases). The CDR3 loop spans 16 amino acids. V was trimmed by 4 bases and J by 2 bases, leaving 17 bases between them. Germline V lookup: CDR1 PRHDT, CDR2 FYEKMQ (reference sequence). This CDR3 is CASSSSIGGLNYGYTF. Here the CDR3 DNA reads TGTGCCAGCAGCTCGTCCATTGGGGGCCTGAACTATGGCTACACCTTC.

The chain joins TRBV7-9 to TRBJ1-1, with 8 bases fitting TRBD1. Looked up from germline, CDR1 is SEHNR and CDR2 is FQNEAQ (reference sequence). Trimming cost V 1 base and J 1 base; bases outside gene matches: 2. The CDR3 spans 15 residues. The CDR3 DNA is TGTGCCAGCAGCTTAGTCGGACAGGGGAACACTGAAGCTTTCTTT. Translation gives CASSLVGQGNTEAFF.

The chain uses TRBV2 and TRBJ2-1; no clear D gene. V lost 1 base to trimming and J lost 3 bases, with 7 bases between them. The CDR3 consists of 14 residues. Germline-derived CDR1 and CDR2 are SNHLY and FYNNEI. The CDR3 loop reads CASSEVIDYNEQFF. CDR3 sequence (DNA): TGTGCCAGCAGTGAAGTTATAGACTACAATGAGCAGTTCTTC.

The V call is TRBV7-9, the J call TRBJ2-4; D call uncertain. In germline, CDR1 is SEHNR, CDR2 FQNEAQ (reference sequence). The CDR3 has 14 residues. The V end was cut by 0 bases, the J end by 12 bases, with 15 bases between. The CDR3 sequence: CASSLAASALGQYF. DNA for the CDR3: TGTGCCAGCAGCTTAGCCGCATCGGCACTGGGTCAGTACTTC. Based on the CDR3 plus reference TRBV7-9 and TRBJ2-4, the full variable domain is DTGVSQNPRHKITKRGQNVTFRCDPISEHNRLYWYRQTLGQGPEFLTYFQNEAQLEKSRLLSDRFSAERPKGSFSTLEIQRTEQGDSAMYLCASSLAASALGQYFGAGTRLSVL.